The clone carrying this T cell receptor (beta chain) appeared a few times. As yet, its antigen is unknown. This entry belongs to a study of T cells after yellow fever vaccination. Across the study: For low cell numbers, libraries were made with SMART-Seq v4 Ultra Low Input.

The germline V gene encodes CDR1 LGHNA and CDR2 YSLEER. The V and J ends lost 0 bases and 4 bases respectively, with 13 bases between them. CDR3 length: 15 amino acids. TCRdb re-called the 5' RACE reads with MiXCR, one entry per CDR3 protein. The table shows some 350,000 distinct CDR3 sequences, with approximately 4% occurring only once. General observations from the study: Contamination by abundant bulk-population clonotypes could be present in FACS-sorted repertoires. Overall, a small share of clonotypes was seen in both CD4 and CD8 compartments.

The sequences come from PBMCs, collected 5 days after the yellow fever booster vaccination. This clonotype was sampled from a man younger than 35 who received the YFV17D yellow fever vaccine. This chain links TRBV4-3 with TRBJ2-7; D is unresolved. CDR3 amino acids: CASSQDLGMGYEQYF. The CDR3 DNA follows: TGCGCCAGCAGCCAAGACCTAGGAATGGGTTACGAGCAGTACTTC.